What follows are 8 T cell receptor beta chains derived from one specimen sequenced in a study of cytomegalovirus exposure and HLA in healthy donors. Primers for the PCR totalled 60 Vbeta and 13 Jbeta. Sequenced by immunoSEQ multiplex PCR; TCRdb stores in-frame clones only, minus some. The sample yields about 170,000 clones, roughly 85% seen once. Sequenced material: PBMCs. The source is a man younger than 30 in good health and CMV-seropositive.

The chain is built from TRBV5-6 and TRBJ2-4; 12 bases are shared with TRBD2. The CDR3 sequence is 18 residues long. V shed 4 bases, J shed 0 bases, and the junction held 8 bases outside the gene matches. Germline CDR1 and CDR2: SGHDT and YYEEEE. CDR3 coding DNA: TGTGCCAGCAGCCAATGGACTAGCGGGGTTCTAGCCAAAAACATTCAGTACTTC. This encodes CASSQWTSGVLAKNIQYF.

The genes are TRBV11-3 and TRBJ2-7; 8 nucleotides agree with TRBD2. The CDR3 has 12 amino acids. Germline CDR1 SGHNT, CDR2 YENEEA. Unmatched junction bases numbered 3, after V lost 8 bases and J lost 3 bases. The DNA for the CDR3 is TGTGCCAGCGCTCGGGGGGGCTACGAGCAGTACTTC. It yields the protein CASARGGYEQYF. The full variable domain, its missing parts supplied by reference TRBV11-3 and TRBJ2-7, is EAGVVQSPRYKIIEKKQPVAFWCNPISGHNTLYWYLQNLGQGPELLIRYENEEAVDDSQLPKDRFSAERLKGVDSTLKIQPAELGDSAVYLCASARGGYEQYFGPGTRLTVT.

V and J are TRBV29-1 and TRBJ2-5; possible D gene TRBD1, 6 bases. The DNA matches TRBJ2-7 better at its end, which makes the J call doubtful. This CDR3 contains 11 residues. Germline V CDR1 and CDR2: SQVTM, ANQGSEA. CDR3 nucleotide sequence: TGCAGCGTTTTACAGGGACCCGAGCAGTACTTC. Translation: CSVLQGPEQYF.

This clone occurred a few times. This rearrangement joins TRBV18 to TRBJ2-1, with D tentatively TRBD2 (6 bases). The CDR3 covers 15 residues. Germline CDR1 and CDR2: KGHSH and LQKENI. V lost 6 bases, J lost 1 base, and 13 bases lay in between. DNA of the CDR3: TGTGCCAGCTCCATGGTGGAGGGTTCCTACAATGAGCAGTTCTTC. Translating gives CASSMVEGSYNEQFF.

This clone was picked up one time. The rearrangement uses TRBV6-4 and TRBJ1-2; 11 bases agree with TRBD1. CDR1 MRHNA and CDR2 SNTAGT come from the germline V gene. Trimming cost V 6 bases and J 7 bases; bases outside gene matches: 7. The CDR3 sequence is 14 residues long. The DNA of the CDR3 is TGTGCCAGCAGCCGAGGACAGGGGGCCGGTGGCTACACCTTC. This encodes CASSRGQGAGGYTF.

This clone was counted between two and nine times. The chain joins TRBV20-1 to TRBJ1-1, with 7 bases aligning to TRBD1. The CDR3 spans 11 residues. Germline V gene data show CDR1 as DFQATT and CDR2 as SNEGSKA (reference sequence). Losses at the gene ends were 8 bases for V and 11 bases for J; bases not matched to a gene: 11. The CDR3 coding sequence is TGCAGTACCAGCAGGGGGTATGACGCTTTCTTT. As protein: CSTSRGYDAFF.

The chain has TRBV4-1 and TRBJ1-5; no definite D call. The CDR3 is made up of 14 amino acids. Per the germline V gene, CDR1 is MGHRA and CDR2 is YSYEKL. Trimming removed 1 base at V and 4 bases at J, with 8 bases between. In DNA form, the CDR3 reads TGCGCCAGCAGCCAAGTTCCGGGGAATCAGCCCCAGCATTTT. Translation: CASSQVPGNQPQHF.

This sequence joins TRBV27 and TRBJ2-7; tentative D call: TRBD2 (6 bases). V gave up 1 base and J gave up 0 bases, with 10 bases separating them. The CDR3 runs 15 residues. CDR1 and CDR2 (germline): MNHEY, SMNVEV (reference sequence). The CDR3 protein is CASSLYRGGSYEQYF. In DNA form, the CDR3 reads TGTGCCAGCAGTTTATATCGGGGAGGCTCCTACGAGCAGTACTTC.